Included here is one TCR beta chain sequence, with context. Its antigen is unidentified. In the PCR, 60 Vbeta and 13 Jbeta primers were used. Only in-frame clones appear in the TCRdb table, and some are missing; sequencing was by immunoSEQ multiplex PCR. The table has 95,000 to 130,000 clones, around 81% seen once. Losses at the gene ends were 1 base for V and 1 base for J; bases not matched to a gene: 4. CDR3 size: 16 residues. Germline V CDR1 and CDR2: LNHNV, YYDKDF (reference sequence). These data come from a study of cytomegalovirus exposure and HLA in healthy donors. General study results and limits: Rare sequences made up most TCRs, while some public TCRs were found in many donors. A classifier reportedly called cytomegalovirus status with high sensitivity and specificity. Earlier findings revealed that most TCR beta V segments proved productive either about 87% or about 30% of the time. In vitro work confirmed that three CMV-associated chains recognize CMV antigens.

V gene TRBV15 combines with J gene TRBJ2-3; 8 bases agree with TRBD1. The TCR comes from a woman between 25 and 40 years old in good health and CMV-seronegative. The specimen sequenced was PBMCs. The DNA for the CDR3 is TGTGCCACCAGCAGAGGTTTGACAGGGGGCACAGATACGCAGTATTTT. This codes for CATSRGLTGGTDTQYF.